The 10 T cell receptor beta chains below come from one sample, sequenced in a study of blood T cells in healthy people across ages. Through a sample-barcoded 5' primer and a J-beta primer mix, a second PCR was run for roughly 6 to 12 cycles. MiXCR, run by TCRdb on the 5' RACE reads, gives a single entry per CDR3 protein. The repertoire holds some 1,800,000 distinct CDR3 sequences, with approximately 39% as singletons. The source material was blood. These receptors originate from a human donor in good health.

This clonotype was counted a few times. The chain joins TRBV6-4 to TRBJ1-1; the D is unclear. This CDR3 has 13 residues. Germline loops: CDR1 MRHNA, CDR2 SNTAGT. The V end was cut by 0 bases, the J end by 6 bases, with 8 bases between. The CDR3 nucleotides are TGTGCCAGCAGTGACTCGGAGGTCTCTGAAGCTTTCTTT. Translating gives CASSDSEVSEAFF.

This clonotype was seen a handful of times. The CDR3 loop reads CASSEGMGETQYF. The CDR3 DNA reads as TGTGCCAGTAGCGAGGGGATGGGAGAGACCCAGTACTTC. The chain links TRBV19 to TRBJ2-5; possibly TRBD1 or TRBD2 for D (5 bases each). Trimming removed 6 bases from V and 4 bases from J, with 12 bases in between. The CDR3 is 13 residues long. Germline V gene sequence: CDR1 LNHDA, CDR2 SQIVND (reference sequence).

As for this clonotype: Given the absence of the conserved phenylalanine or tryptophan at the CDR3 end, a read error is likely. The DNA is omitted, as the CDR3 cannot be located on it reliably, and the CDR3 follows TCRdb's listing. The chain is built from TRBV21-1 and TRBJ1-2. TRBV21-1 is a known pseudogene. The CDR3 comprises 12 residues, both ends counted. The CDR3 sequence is CASSKKSLRYTL.

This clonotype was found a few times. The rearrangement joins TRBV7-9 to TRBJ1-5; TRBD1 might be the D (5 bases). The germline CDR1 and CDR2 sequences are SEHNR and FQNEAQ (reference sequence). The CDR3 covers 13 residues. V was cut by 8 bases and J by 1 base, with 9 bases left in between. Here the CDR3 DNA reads TGTGCCAGCGGACGGGGCAGCAATCAGCCCCAGCATTTT. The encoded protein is CASGRGSNQPQHF.

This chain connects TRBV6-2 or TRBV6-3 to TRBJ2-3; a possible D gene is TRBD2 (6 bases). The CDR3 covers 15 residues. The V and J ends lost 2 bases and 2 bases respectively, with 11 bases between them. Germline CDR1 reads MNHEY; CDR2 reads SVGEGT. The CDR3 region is CASSYRTTSTDTQYF. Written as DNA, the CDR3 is TGTGCCAGCAGTTACCGGACTACATCCACAGATACGCAGTATTTT.

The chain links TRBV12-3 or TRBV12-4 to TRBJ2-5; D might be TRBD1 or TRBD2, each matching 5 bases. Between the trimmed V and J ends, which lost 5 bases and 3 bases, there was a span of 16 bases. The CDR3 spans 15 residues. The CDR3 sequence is CASSRPGTTKETQYF. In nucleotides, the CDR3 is TGTGCCAGCAGTAGACCCGGGACCACAAAAGAGACCCAGTACTTC.

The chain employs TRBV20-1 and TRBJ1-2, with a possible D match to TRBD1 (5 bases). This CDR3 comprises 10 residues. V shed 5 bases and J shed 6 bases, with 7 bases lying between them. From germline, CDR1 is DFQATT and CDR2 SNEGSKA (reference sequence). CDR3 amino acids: CSALRDGYTF. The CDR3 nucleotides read TGCAGTGCTCTCAGGGATGGCTACACCTTC.

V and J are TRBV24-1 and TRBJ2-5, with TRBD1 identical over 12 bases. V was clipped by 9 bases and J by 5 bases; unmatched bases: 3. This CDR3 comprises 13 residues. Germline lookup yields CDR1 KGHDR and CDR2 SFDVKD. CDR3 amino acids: CATGTGGEETQYF. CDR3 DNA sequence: TGTGCCACCGGGACAGGGGGCGAGGAGACCCAGTACTTC.

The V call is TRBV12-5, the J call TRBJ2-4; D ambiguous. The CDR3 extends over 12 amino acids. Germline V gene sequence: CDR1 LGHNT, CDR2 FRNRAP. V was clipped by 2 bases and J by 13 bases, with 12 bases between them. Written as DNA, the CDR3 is TGTGCTAGTGGTTTGTATTCGGGCAAGCAGTACTTC. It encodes CASGLYSGKQYF.

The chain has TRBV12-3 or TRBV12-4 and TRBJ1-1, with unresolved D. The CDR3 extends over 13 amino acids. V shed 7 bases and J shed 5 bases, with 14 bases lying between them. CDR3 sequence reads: CASTDPTRTEAFF. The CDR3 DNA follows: TGTGCCAGCACCGACCCTACGCGTACTGAAGCTTTCTTT.